The T cell receptor (beta chain) under discussion was sequenced for a study of metastatic and nonmetastatic thyroid tumors. TCRdb re-called the PCR reads via MiXCR. The data hold about 19,000 clones, with approximately 30% observed a single time. This clone has a count of ten or more. Its matching antigen is unknown. No treatment had been given to any patient before thyroid surgery. Notes on the study in general: Malignant thyroid tumors reportedly exceeded benign nodules significantly in TCR beta diversity, with the difference appearing in blood and tumor.

V lost 4 bases and J 7 bases, leaving 17 bases between the germline ends. The CDR3 is 14 residues long. In germline, CDR1 is SNHLY, CDR2 FYNNEI. The clonotype originates from a female donor with papillary thyroid cancer or a benign thyroid nodule (not recorded which). Some clones in this sample may be carry-over from other donors' samples. This chain connects TRBV2 to TRBJ2-7; D is ambiguous. The material sequenced was tumor tissue. This chain's CDR3 is CASSVDPGLPEQYF. In DNA form, the CDR3 reads TGTGCCAGCAGTGTGGACCCCGGTTTACCAGAGCAGTACTTC. Supplemented by reference TRBV2 and TRBJ2-7, the full variable domain reads EPEVTQTPSHQVTQMGQEVILRCVPISNHLYFYWYRQILGQKVEFLVSFYNNEISEKSEIFDDQFSVERPDGSNFTLKIRSTKLEDSAMYFCASSVDPGLPEQYFGPGTRLTVT.